This TCR beta chain stems from a study of T cell responses to AZD1222 COVID-19 vaccine. Produced via immunoSEQ multiplex PCR; TCRdb's table is partial and in-frame only. Here the sample spans 100,000 or so clones, about nine tenths being singletons. Concerning this clone itself: Its antigen is currently unknown.

The CDR3 loop spans 16 amino acids. Germline V lookup: CDR1 SGHNT, CDR2 YYREEE (reference sequence). Trimming removed 0 bases at V and 0 bases at J, with 11 bases between. Study findings and constraints: Spike-specific TCR breadth and depth grew following two AZD1222 doses. Mapped onto spike, vaccine-associated CD4 TCRs spanned it and were dominant at 160-218 and 743-854.

Here the sequenced sample was peripheral blood, taken on day 0 of AZD1222 vaccination. The TCR was taken from an adult in good health. The chain uses TRBV5-4 and TRBJ2-3; maybe TRBD1 (5 bases). CDR3 sequence reads: CASSLDTGPSTDTQYF. In nucleotides, the CDR3 is TGTGCCAGCAGCTTGGATACAGGACCTAGCACAGATACGCAGTATTTT.